The text below deals with one TCR beta chain. TCRdb re-clonotyped the PCR reads through MiXCR. In the table there are approximately 17,000 clones, roughly 23% of which are singletons. V shed 6 bases and J shed 0 bases, with 11 bases lying between them. The CDR3 consists of 13 residues. Germline V gene lookup returns CDR1 SQVTM and CDR2 ANQGSEA. The sample belongs to a study of metastatic and nonmetastatic thyroid tumors. Every patient was untreated before thyroid surgery. The chain couples TRBV29-1 to TRBJ1-1; D is possibly TRBD1 (6 bases). Sequencing was done on a sample of adjacent normal tissue. This clonotype was obtained from a female donor with papillary thyroid cancer or a benign thyroid nodule (not recorded which). Some clones in this sample may be carry-over from other donors' samples. The chain's CDR3 is CSVYRAMNTEAFF. CDR3 sequence (DNA): TGCAGCGTCTACAGGGCGATGAACACTGAAGCTTTCTTT. The full variable domain, its missing parts supplied by reference TRBV29-1 and TRBJ1-1, is SAVISQKPSRDICQRGTSLTIQCQVDSQVTMMFWYRQQPGQSLTLIATANQGSEATYESGFVIDKFPISRPNLTFSTLTVSNMSPEDSSIYLCSVYRAMNTEAFFGQGTRLTVV.